The 27 T cell receptor beta chains presented below share a single source sample, sequenced in a study of technical replicates of blood from several donors. Profiling relied on immunoSEQ multiplex PCR, and the TCRdb table lists in-frame clones only, not all of them. The sample consists of tens of thousands of clones, around 94% of them appearing once. The specimen sequenced was T cells isolated from PBMCs. Receptor source: a human donor in good health.

The chain combines TRBV5-1 with TRBJ2-1; 12 nucleotides match TRBD2. The V segment lost 4 bases and the J segment 4 bases; nucleotides outside the gene matches: 15. CDR3 length equals 19 residues. Germline lookup yields CDR1 SGHRS and CDR2 YFSETQ. This CDR3 reads CASSHSLAGGPRGYNEQFF. DNA of the CDR3: TGCGCCAGCAGCCACAGCCTAGCGGGAGGGCCGCGGGGGTACAATGAGCAGTTCTTC. Based on the CDR3 plus reference TRBV5-1 and TRBJ2-1, the full variable domain is KAGVTQTPRYLIKTRGQQVTLSCSPISGHRSVSWYQQTPGQGLQFLFEYFSETQRNKGNFPGRFSGRQFSNSRSEMNVSTLELGDSALYLCASSHSLAGGPRGYNEQFFGPGTRLTVL.

This clone has a single count. The chain is built from TRBV6-5 and TRBJ2-1; 9 nucleotides match TRBD1. There are 13 residues in the CDR3. The germline V gene encodes CDR1 MNHEY and CDR2 SVGAGI. V shed 7 bases, J shed 9 bases, and the junction held 7 bases outside the gene matches. CDR3 DNA sequence: TGTGCCAGCACCTATGGACAGGGGAGTGAGCAGTTCTTC. Encoded protein: CASTYGQGSEQFF.

This clone was counted only a few times. The gene calls are TRBV15 and TRBJ1-2; a possible D gene is TRBD1 (5 bases). V lost 8 bases to trimming and J lost 8 bases, with 18 bases between them. Germline CDR1 and CDR2: LNHNV and YYDKDF (reference sequence). This CDR3 spans 13 amino acids. CDR3 nucleotides: TGTGCCACCTATCCAGGCGGGGCACTGGGCTACACCTTC. This sequence encodes CATYPGGALGYTF.

The V gene is TRBV14, the J gene TRBJ1-2; 8 positions match TRBD1. This CDR3 is 15 amino acids long. The junction had 7 bases not matched to a gene; V was cut back by 2 bases and J by 5 bases. CDR1 SGHDN and CDR2 FVKESK come from the germline V gene. CDR3 sequence: CASSQQGARVYGYTF. CDR3 bases: TGTGCCAGCAGCCAACAGGGGGCTCGAGTATATGGCTACACCTTC. Drawing the rest from reference TRBV14 and TRBJ1-2, the complete variable domain is EAGVTQFPSHSVIEKGQTVTLRCDPISGHDNLYWYRRVMGKEIKFLLHFVKESKQDESGMPNNRFLAERTGGTYSTLKVQPAELEDSGVYFCASSQQGARVYGYTFGSGTRLTVV.

This clone was counted a few times. This chain links TRBV19 with TRBJ1-1; possibly TRBD1 for D (6 bases). The germline V gene encodes CDR1 LNHDA and CDR2 SQIVND (reference sequence). The CDR3 extends over 14 amino acids. Trimming removed 5 bases at V and 7 bases at J, with 17 bases between. The CDR3 DNA reads TGTGCCAGTAGTCCTGGGGACACCTCCTTTGAAGCTTTCTTT. Amino acids: CASSPGDTSFEAFF.

J is TRBJ1-5 and V is TRBV6-5; 7 nucleotides match TRBD1. The CDR3 spans 15 residues. The ends lost 10 bases at V and 3 bases at J; junction bases unmatched: 12. The V gene's germline CDR1 is MNHEY and CDR2 SVGAGI. The CDR3 reads CATSRSGQPNQPQHF. The CDR3 coding sequence is TGTGCCACCTCACGGTCGGGACAGCCCAATCAGCCCCAGCATTTT.

This clone was recorded a few times. The chain carries TRBV4-1 and TRBJ2-7; no definite D call. The CDR3 consists of 13 residues. V was pared by 1 base and J by 4 bases, with 8 bases between. CDR1 MGHRA and CDR2 YSYEKL come from the germline V gene. CDR3 nucleotide sequence: TGCGCCAGCAGCCAAGCTCCAGGTTACGAGCAGTACTTC. It translates to CASSQAPGYEQYF.

The chain carries TRBV6-5 and TRBJ2-7, with 7 bases fitting TRBD2. Germline V CDR1 and CDR2: MNHEY, SVGAGI. V shed 5 bases, J shed 0 bases, and the junction held 7 bases outside the gene matches. The CDR3 is 15 amino acids. The CDR3 protein is CASSVTLASSYEQYF. Written as DNA, the CDR3 is TGTGCCAGCAGTGTAACACTAGCGAGCTCCTACGAGCAGTACTTC.

The chain is built from TRBV19 and TRBJ2-5; 7 bases map to TRBD2. This CDR3 has 13 residues. J was trimmed by 5 bases and V by 7 bases; bases with no gene match: 7. Germline CDR1 and CDR2: LNHDA and SQIVND (reference sequence). In DNA, the CDR3 is TGTGCCAGTAAAATGGGAGGGGCTGAGACCCAGTACTTC. Translating gives CASKMGGAETQYF. The whole variable domain, filled in from reference TRBV19 and TRBJ2-5, reads DGGITQSPKYLFRKEGQNVTLSCEQNLNHDAMYWYRQDPGQGLRLIYYSQIVNDFQKGDIAEGYSVSREKKESFPLTVTSAQKNPTAFYLCASKMGGAETQYFGPGTRLLVL.

The V gene is TRBV30, the J gene TRBJ1-2, with 7 positions matching TRBD1. Trimming at V came to 2 bases and at J to 2 bases, leaving 8 bases not matched to a gene. Germline CDR1 GTSNPN, CDR2 SVGIG (reference sequence). This CDR3 has 15 residues. CDR3 region: CAWSNTGEGNYGYTF. Here the CDR3 DNA reads TGTGCCTGGAGTAATACAGGGGAAGGGAACTATGGCTACACCTTC.

The chain combines TRBV4-3 with TRBJ2-2, with a possible D match to TRBD2 (5 bases). Germline V gives CDR1 LGHNA, CDR2 YSLEER. The ends were cut back, 0 bases at V and 4 bases at J, with 18 bases in the middle. This CDR3 is 18 amino acids long. CDR3 residues: CASSQESPPFEGTGELFF. The CDR3 DNA follows: TGCGCCAGCAGCCAAGAAAGTCCCCCTTTCGAGGGCACCGGGGAGCTGTTTTTT.

The CDR3, as DNA: TGTGCCAGCAGCGTAGCCGGACTAGCGGGAGGGGCAGAGACCCAGTACTTC. It codes for CASSVAGLAGGAETQYF. The chain recombines TRBV9 with TRBJ2-5; 15 positions match TRBD2. The V gene end was trimmed by 0 bases and the J gene end by 4 bases; junction bases not matched to a gene: 4. The germline CDR1 and CDR2 sequences are SGDLS and YYNGEE. The CDR3 is 17 residues long. The full variable domain, with the rest looked up from reference TRBV9 and TRBJ2-5, is DSGVTQTPKHLITATGQRVTLRCSPRSGDLSVYWYQQSLDQGLQFLIQYYNGEERAKGNILERFSAQQFPDLHSELNLSSLELGDSALYFCASSVAGLAGGAETQYFGPGTRLLVL.

The chain carries TRBV5-1 and TRBJ2-1; 16 bases are shared with TRBD2. The junction had 6 bases not matched to a gene; V was cut back by 3 bases and J by 0 bases. CDR3 length: 19 residues. Germline V gene sequence: CDR1 SGHRS, CDR2 YFSETQ. The CDR3 sequence: CASSWPGLAGGSSYNEQFF. The CDR3 bases are TGCGCCAGCAGCTGGCCGGGACTAGCGGGAGGGAGCTCCTACAATGAGCAGTTCTTC.

This chain joins TRBV18 and TRBJ2-7; D perhaps matches TRBD1 (5 bases). Germline V gene lookup returns CDR1 KGHSH and CDR2 LQKENI. Between the trimmed V and J ends, which lost 4 bases and 0 bases, there was a span of 10 bases. This CDR3 is 14 amino acids long. CDR3 DNA sequence: TGTGCCAGCTCACGACAGTCGAGCTCCTACGAGCAGTACTTC. Protein sequence: CASSRQSSSYEQYF.

V and J are TRBV28 and TRBJ2-1, with a weak D call TRBD1 (6 bases). V dropped 11 bases and J dropped 3 bases, with 14 bases sitting between them. The CDR3 has 13 residues. The germline CDR1 and CDR2 sequences are MDHEN and SYDVKM. CDR3: CAAAEGGYNEQFF. Here the CDR3 DNA reads TGTGCCGCTGCCGAAGGGGGCTACAATGAGCAGTTCTTC.

In this sample, this clone turned up once. This chain links TRBV7-2 with TRBJ2-3; perhaps TRBD2 as D (5 bases). V lost 4 bases, J lost 2 bases, and 10 bases lay in between. CDR1 SGHTA and CDR2 FQGNSA come from the germline V gene. This CDR3 comprises 14 residues. CDR3 sequence: CASSYSETTDTQYF. The CDR3 DNA reads TGTGCCAGCAGCTATAGCGAGACCACAGATACGCAGTATTTT. Filled out from reference TRBV7-2 and TRBJ2-3, the complete variable domain reads GAGVSQSPSNKVTEKGKDVELRCDPISGHTALYWYRQSLGQGLEFLIYFQGNSAPDKSGLPSDRFSAERTGGSVSTLTIQRTQQEDSAVYLCASSYSETTDTQYFGPGTRLTVL.

This sequence joins TRBV19 and TRBJ2-7, with D unclear. Looked up from germline, CDR1 is LNHDA and CDR2 is SQIVND (reference sequence). This CDR3 has 14 residues. The V and J ends lost 3 bases and 2 bases respectively, with 11 bases between them. This CDR3 reads CASSIGPGTYEQYF. CDR3 in DNA: TGTGCCAGTAGTATTGGTCCAGGAACCTACGAGCAGTACTTC.

The chain couples TRBV7-3 to TRBJ2-1, with 15 positions matching TRBD2. J lost 9 bases, V lost 1 base, and 10 bases had no gene match. This CDR3 region has 18 residues. Germline CDR1 SGHTA, CDR2 FQGTGA. The CDR3: CASSLKGGLAGGRIEQFF. The CDR3 DNA reads as TGTGCCAGCAGCTTAAAAGGAGGACTAGCGGGAGGGCGAATTGAGCAGTTCTTC.

The gene calls are TRBV13 and TRBJ2-1; 7 bases fit TRBD2. V lost 4 bases, J lost 0 bases, and 6 bases stayed unmatched. CDR1 is PRHDT and CDR2 is FYEKMQ in the germline V gene (reference sequence). This CDR3 contains 16 residues. The CDR3 sequence: CASSSPSGSSYNEQFF. For the CDR3, the DNA is TGTGCCAGCAGCTCCCCTAGCGGCAGCTCCTACAATGAGCAGTTCTTC.

This clone was seen more than once but under ten times. The CDR3 reads CASSPIGYTF. CDR3 DNA sequence: TGCGCCAGCAGCCCTATTGGCTACACCTTC. The V call is TRBV10-1, the J call TRBJ1-2; D is ambiguous. The CDR3 extends over 10 amino acids. Deletions cut 6 bases from V and 7 bases from J, with 6 bases between. CDR1 WNHNN and CDR2 SYGVQD come from the germline V gene (reference sequence).

This chain joins TRBV4-1 and TRBJ1-5; D unclear. Germline V gives CDR1 MGHRA, CDR2 YSYEKL. V dropped 0 bases and J dropped 5 bases, with 11 bases sitting between them. This CDR3 is 15 amino acids long. CDR3 amino acids: CASSQDPGRDQPQHF. The CDR3, as DNA: TGCGCCAGCAGCCAAGATCCGGGGAGAGATCAGCCCCAGCATTTT.

This chain links TRBV6-5 with TRBJ2-7; TRBD1 agrees at 8 bases. CDR1 is MNHEY and CDR2 is SVGAGI in the germline V gene. V shed 4 bases, J shed 0 bases, and the junction held 5 bases outside the gene matches. There are 15 residues in the CDR3. CDR3 nucleotide sequence: TGTGCCAGCAGTTCCGCCACAGGGGGCTCCTACGAGCAGTACTTC. Its protein is CASSSATGGSYEQYF.

The chain uses TRBV5-4 and TRBJ2-1; the match to TRBD2 covers 8 bases. Per germline, CDR1 SGHNT and CDR2 YYREEE (reference sequence). J lost 4 bases, V lost 4 bases, and 4 bases had no gene match. CDR3 length: 14 residues. CDR3 DNA sequence: TGTGCCAGCAGCACCACTAGCGGTTACAATGAGCAGTTCTTC. Its translation: CASSTTSGYNEQFF.

The J gene is TRBJ2-1, the V gene TRBV6-5; TRBD1 is a possible D gene (5 bases). Germline V gene data show CDR1 as MNHEY and CDR2 as SVGAGI. The CDR3 has 16 amino acids. Trimming took 0 bases from V and 2 from J, leaving 11 bases between them. The DNA of the CDR3 is TGTGCCAGCAGTTACTCGATGGGGCTAGCCTACAATGAGCAGTTCTTC. It codes for CASSYSMGLAYNEQFF.

The chain has TRBV10-3 and TRBJ1-1; 9 bases are a match to TRBD1. Germline V gene sequence: CDR1 ENHRY, CDR2 SYGVKD. This CDR3 comprises 16 residues. V gave up 3 bases and J gave up 1 base; unmatched junction bases: 6. The CDR3 region is CAISDAGTGWNTEAFF. For the CDR3, the DNA is TGTGCCATCAGTGACGCCGGGACAGGGTGGAACACTGAAGCTTTCTTT.

The gene calls are TRBV11-3 and TRBJ2-5; TRBD2 matches 10 bases. From germline, CDR1 is SGHNT and CDR2 YENEEA. V lost 5 bases to trimming and J lost 5 bases; unmatched junction nucleotides: 5. The CDR3 has 14 residues. As DNA, the CDR3 is TGTGCCAGCAGCCCGGGACTAGCGATGGAGACCCAGTACTTC. Translating it yields CASSPGLAMETQYF.

The chain uses TRBV27 and TRBJ2-7; 7 bases align to TRBD1. The CDR3 contains 14 residues. Germline-derived CDR1 and CDR2 are MNHEY and SMNVEV (reference sequence). With V trimmed by 3 bases and J by 2 bases, 4 bases remained unmatched. CDR3: CASSLGQKTYEQYF. In DNA, the CDR3 is TGTGCCAGCAGTTTGGGACAGAAAACCTACGAGCAGTACTTC.